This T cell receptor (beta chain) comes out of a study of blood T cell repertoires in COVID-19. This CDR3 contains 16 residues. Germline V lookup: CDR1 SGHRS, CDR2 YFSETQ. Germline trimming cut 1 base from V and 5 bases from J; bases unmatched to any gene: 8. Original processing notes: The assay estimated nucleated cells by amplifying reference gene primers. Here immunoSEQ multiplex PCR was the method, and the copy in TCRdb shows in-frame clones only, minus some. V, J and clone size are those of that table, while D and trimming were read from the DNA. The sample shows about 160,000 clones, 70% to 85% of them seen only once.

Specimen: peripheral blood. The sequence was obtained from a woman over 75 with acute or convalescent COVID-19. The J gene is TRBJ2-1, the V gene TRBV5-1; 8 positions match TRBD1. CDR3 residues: CASSLFPGGADNEQFF. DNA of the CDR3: TGCGCCAGCAGCTTGTTTCCAGGGGGCGCCGACAATGAGCAGTTCTTC.